The entry below gives a single TCR beta chain sequence along with its context. No cognate antigen has been identified for it. Base qualities were left out, and no much larger clone turns up one base away. This specimen belongs to a study of shared clonotypes between healthy human individuals (TCRdb year 2020). Regarding the complete study: The cohort comprised a couple of women and a few men aged 18 to 49 years. For each donor, CD4 naive and CD4 memory were each run on three plates, CD8 naive on two plates, and CD8 memory on one plate. Per donor, leukapheresis produced somewhere between about 0.94 and 9 billion PBMCs. Different laboratories and diverse techniques were used to prepare libraries and sequence TCR repertoires, to increase sequencing depth and limit assay-specific biases. Blood TCR repertoires of about five healthy adults were deeply sequenced to estimate repertoire size and the extent of clonotype sharing between individuals. Broader findings and caveats from the paper: Naive subsets generally had larger estimated clonotype richness than memory subsets did. Pairwise subsampling indicated that sequencing depth was expected to affect the degree of clonotype sharing among donors. Sampling was limited to blood, and TCR repertoires in tissue likely differ from TCR repertoires in blood. Even with the large sequencing depth, rarefaction of the sorted-subset datasets indicated that sequencing was incomplete. Compared with non-shared clonotypes, clonotypes shared by all four sorted-subset donors had higher generation probabilities. The genetic and exposure-history diversity represented was limited by the small number of donors. Across a few donors, approximately 5% of naive CD4, approximately 3.6% of naive CD8, approximately 2.5% of memory CD4, and around 0.4% of memory CD8 clonotypes were shared.

CD8 naive samples consisted of CD45RO-negative cells that were positively selected for CCR7, yielding a CD45RA+CCR7+ population without TemRA cells. Healthy HIV-negative adults with no recently reported acute infections or vaccinations were included as donors. All donors were Caucasian adults living in Nashville, Tennessee, USA. After blood collection by leukapheresis, PBMCs were isolated using Ficoll-Histopaque density gradient centrifugation and then cryopreserved in the vapor phase of liquid nitrogen. Analytical flow cytometry was used to check the purity and quantity of every magnetically sorted T cell population. From each sorted fraction, genomic DNA was isolated and quantified by UV absorbance on a Nanodrop 2000c. CDR1 is given as MNHEY and CDR2 as SMNVEV, both from the germline V gene (reference sequence). The CDR3 covers 15 residues, taking in both the cysteine and the phenylalanine. The CDR3 DNA has 45 bases and is translated from base 1. Trimming takes 2 bases off V and 8 bases off J; junction bases not matched to a gene: 10.

Using the deep immunoSEQ assay, multiplex PCR amplified TCR CDR3 regions from genomic DNA. Genomic DNA extracted from each cell subset was distributed evenly over all wells of several immunoSEQ 96-well plates, and each plate served as one replicate. For sorted subsets, around 200 ng genomic DNA, equal to approximately 30,000 T cell genomes, was loaded into each replicate PCR. Purified libraries were quantified with a Qubit 3.0 fluorometer, sized on a Bioanalyzer 2100, and re-quantified with the KAPA Library Quantification kit. Every immunoSEQ 96-well plate was sequenced on a dedicated single-read 150-cycle Illumina NextSeq 550 flow cell. The authors' analysis ran thus. Because only junctional sequences without quality scores were contained in the immunoSEQ output, filtering matching that applied to full-length reads could not be performed. Sequences were annotated with PyIR, a Python wrapper for IgBLAST v1.9, using IMGT germline references to assign V/J genes and CDR3. Reads were removed for weak V/J assignments (E-value above 1e-6), missing CDR3, stop codons, out-of-frame junctions, or ambiguous translated residues. V3J clonotypes were defined by identical inferred V gene, J gene, and CDR3 amino acid sequence. Percentage overlap between repertoires was computed as shared unique clonotypes divided by the size of the smaller repertoire. Three approaches were used to assess repertoire richness: RTK rarefaction, the Chao1 estimator, and Recon v2.1 estimates of unobserved clonotypes. Generation probabilities were computed with OLGA for all TCRbeta clonotypes obtained by the gDNA method from several donors. The immuneACCESS repertoire file appears here via TCRdb, limited to in-frame rearrangements. These files lack a portion of the clones; in checked studies, under half of the deficit traces to unresolved V genes, and the cause of the others is not known. That table supplies the V and J calls and clone size; D and trimming were determined from the DNA. The sample data list roughly 2,000,000 clones, and 93% of these were observed just once. The top ten hold roughly 1.7% of the sample.

The sequence joins TRBV27 to TRBJ1-2; 8 central bases correspond to TRBD1. This sequence originates from a man aged 18 to 30 in good health. Some clones in this sample may be carry-over from other donors' samples. Sequencing input: naive CD8+ T cells from PBMCs. The cell subset or site label here, explained by the study, means: CD45RA+CCR7+. The base sequence is TGTGCCAGCAGTTTAACAACGACAGGGGCCGGCGGCTACACCTTC. This encodes CASSLTTTGAGGYTF.